Included here is one T cell receptor (beta chain) sequence, with context. Its target is not known. The data derive from a study of cytomegalovirus exposure and HLA in healthy donors. The study's findings and limits: The dataset shows that most TCR sequences were rare, while some public TCRs occurred in many donors. There were 160 or so TCR beta chains listed as cytomegalovirus-associated. TCR beta chain V- and J-gene trimming was linked, in a later analysis, to a missense variant in DCLRE1C.

60 Vbeta and 13 Jbeta primers were used in PCR. Some clones are missing from TCRdb's copy, which holds only in-frame ones; the method was immunoSEQ multiplex PCR. The sample lists 160,000 or so clones, roughly four fifths seen once, with 3.5% to 5% in the top ten. The CDR3 extends over 15 amino acids. CDR1 is LGHNA and CDR2 is YSLEER in the germline V gene. V shed 5 bases, J shed 1 base, and the junction held 5 bases outside the gene matches. The receptor was derived from a man aged 45-60 years in good health and CMV-seropositive. The material sequenced was PBMCs. This chain joins TRBV4-3 and TRBJ2-7; 10 bases match TRBD1. CDR3 loop: CASSYDRGRSYEQYF. CDR3 DNA sequence: TGCGCCAGCAGCTACGACAGGGGGCGATCCTACGAGCAGTACTTC.